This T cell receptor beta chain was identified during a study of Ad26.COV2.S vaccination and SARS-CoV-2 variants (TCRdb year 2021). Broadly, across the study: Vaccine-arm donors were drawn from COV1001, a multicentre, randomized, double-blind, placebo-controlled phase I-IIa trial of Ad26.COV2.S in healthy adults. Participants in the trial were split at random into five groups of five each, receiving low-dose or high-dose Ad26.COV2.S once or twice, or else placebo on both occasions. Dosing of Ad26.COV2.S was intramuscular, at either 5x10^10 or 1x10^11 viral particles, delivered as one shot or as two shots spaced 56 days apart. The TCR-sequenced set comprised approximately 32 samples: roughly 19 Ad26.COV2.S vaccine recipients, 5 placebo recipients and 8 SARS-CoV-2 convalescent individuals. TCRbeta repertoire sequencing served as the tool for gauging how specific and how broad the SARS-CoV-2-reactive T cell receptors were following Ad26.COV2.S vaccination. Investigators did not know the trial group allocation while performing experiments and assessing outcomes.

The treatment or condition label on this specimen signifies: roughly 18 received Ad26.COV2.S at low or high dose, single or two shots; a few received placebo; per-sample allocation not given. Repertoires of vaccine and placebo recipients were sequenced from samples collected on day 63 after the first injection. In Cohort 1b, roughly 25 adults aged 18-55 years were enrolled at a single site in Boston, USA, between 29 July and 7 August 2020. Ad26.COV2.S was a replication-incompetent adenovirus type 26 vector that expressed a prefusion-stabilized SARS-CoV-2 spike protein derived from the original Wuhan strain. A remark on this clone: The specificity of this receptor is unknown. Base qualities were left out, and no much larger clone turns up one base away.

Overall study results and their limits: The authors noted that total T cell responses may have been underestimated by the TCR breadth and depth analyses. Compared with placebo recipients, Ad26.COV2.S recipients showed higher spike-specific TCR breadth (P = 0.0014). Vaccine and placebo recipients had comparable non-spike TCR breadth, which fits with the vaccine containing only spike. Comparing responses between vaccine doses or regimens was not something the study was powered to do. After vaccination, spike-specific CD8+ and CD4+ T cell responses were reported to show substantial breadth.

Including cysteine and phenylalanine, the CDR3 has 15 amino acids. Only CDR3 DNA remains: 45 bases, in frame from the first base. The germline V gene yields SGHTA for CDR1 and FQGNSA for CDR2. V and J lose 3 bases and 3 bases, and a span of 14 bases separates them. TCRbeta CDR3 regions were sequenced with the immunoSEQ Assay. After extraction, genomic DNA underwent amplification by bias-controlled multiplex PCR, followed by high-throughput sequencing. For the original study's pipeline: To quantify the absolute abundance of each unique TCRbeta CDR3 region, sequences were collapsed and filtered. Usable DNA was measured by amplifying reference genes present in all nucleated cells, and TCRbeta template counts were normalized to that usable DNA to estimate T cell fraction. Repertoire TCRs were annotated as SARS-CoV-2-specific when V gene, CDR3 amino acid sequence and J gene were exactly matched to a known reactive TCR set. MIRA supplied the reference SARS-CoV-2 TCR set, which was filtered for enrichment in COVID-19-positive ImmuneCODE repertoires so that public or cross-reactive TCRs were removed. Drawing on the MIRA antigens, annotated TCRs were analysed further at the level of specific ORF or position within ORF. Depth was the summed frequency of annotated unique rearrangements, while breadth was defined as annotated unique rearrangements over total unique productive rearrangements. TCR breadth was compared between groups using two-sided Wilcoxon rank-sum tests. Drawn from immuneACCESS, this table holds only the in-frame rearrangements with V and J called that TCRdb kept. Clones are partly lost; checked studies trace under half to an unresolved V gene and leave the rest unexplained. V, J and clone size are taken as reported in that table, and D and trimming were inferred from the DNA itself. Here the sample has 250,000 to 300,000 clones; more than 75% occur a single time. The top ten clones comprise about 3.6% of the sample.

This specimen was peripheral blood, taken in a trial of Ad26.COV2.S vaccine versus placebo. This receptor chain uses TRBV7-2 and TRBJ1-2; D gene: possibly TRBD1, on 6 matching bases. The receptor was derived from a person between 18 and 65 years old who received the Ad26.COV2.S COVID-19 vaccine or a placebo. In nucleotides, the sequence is TGTGCCAGCAGCTTTTACAGGGTTGAGGACTATGGCTACACCTTC. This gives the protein CASSFYRVEDYGYTF.